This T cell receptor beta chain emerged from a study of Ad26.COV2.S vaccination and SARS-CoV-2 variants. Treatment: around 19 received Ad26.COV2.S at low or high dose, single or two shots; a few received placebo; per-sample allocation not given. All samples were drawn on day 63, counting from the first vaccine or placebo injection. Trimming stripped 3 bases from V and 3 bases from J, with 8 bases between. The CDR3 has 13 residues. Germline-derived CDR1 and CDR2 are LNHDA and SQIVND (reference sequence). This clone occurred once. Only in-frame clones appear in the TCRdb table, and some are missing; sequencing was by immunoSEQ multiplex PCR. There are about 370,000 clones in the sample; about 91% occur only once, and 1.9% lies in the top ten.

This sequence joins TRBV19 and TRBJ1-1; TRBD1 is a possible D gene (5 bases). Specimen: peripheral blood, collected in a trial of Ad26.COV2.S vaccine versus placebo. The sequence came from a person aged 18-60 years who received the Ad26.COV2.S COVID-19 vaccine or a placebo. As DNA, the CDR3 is TGTGCCAGTAGTATTGCCAGGGACACTGAAGCTTTCTTT. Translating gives CASSIARDTEAFF.